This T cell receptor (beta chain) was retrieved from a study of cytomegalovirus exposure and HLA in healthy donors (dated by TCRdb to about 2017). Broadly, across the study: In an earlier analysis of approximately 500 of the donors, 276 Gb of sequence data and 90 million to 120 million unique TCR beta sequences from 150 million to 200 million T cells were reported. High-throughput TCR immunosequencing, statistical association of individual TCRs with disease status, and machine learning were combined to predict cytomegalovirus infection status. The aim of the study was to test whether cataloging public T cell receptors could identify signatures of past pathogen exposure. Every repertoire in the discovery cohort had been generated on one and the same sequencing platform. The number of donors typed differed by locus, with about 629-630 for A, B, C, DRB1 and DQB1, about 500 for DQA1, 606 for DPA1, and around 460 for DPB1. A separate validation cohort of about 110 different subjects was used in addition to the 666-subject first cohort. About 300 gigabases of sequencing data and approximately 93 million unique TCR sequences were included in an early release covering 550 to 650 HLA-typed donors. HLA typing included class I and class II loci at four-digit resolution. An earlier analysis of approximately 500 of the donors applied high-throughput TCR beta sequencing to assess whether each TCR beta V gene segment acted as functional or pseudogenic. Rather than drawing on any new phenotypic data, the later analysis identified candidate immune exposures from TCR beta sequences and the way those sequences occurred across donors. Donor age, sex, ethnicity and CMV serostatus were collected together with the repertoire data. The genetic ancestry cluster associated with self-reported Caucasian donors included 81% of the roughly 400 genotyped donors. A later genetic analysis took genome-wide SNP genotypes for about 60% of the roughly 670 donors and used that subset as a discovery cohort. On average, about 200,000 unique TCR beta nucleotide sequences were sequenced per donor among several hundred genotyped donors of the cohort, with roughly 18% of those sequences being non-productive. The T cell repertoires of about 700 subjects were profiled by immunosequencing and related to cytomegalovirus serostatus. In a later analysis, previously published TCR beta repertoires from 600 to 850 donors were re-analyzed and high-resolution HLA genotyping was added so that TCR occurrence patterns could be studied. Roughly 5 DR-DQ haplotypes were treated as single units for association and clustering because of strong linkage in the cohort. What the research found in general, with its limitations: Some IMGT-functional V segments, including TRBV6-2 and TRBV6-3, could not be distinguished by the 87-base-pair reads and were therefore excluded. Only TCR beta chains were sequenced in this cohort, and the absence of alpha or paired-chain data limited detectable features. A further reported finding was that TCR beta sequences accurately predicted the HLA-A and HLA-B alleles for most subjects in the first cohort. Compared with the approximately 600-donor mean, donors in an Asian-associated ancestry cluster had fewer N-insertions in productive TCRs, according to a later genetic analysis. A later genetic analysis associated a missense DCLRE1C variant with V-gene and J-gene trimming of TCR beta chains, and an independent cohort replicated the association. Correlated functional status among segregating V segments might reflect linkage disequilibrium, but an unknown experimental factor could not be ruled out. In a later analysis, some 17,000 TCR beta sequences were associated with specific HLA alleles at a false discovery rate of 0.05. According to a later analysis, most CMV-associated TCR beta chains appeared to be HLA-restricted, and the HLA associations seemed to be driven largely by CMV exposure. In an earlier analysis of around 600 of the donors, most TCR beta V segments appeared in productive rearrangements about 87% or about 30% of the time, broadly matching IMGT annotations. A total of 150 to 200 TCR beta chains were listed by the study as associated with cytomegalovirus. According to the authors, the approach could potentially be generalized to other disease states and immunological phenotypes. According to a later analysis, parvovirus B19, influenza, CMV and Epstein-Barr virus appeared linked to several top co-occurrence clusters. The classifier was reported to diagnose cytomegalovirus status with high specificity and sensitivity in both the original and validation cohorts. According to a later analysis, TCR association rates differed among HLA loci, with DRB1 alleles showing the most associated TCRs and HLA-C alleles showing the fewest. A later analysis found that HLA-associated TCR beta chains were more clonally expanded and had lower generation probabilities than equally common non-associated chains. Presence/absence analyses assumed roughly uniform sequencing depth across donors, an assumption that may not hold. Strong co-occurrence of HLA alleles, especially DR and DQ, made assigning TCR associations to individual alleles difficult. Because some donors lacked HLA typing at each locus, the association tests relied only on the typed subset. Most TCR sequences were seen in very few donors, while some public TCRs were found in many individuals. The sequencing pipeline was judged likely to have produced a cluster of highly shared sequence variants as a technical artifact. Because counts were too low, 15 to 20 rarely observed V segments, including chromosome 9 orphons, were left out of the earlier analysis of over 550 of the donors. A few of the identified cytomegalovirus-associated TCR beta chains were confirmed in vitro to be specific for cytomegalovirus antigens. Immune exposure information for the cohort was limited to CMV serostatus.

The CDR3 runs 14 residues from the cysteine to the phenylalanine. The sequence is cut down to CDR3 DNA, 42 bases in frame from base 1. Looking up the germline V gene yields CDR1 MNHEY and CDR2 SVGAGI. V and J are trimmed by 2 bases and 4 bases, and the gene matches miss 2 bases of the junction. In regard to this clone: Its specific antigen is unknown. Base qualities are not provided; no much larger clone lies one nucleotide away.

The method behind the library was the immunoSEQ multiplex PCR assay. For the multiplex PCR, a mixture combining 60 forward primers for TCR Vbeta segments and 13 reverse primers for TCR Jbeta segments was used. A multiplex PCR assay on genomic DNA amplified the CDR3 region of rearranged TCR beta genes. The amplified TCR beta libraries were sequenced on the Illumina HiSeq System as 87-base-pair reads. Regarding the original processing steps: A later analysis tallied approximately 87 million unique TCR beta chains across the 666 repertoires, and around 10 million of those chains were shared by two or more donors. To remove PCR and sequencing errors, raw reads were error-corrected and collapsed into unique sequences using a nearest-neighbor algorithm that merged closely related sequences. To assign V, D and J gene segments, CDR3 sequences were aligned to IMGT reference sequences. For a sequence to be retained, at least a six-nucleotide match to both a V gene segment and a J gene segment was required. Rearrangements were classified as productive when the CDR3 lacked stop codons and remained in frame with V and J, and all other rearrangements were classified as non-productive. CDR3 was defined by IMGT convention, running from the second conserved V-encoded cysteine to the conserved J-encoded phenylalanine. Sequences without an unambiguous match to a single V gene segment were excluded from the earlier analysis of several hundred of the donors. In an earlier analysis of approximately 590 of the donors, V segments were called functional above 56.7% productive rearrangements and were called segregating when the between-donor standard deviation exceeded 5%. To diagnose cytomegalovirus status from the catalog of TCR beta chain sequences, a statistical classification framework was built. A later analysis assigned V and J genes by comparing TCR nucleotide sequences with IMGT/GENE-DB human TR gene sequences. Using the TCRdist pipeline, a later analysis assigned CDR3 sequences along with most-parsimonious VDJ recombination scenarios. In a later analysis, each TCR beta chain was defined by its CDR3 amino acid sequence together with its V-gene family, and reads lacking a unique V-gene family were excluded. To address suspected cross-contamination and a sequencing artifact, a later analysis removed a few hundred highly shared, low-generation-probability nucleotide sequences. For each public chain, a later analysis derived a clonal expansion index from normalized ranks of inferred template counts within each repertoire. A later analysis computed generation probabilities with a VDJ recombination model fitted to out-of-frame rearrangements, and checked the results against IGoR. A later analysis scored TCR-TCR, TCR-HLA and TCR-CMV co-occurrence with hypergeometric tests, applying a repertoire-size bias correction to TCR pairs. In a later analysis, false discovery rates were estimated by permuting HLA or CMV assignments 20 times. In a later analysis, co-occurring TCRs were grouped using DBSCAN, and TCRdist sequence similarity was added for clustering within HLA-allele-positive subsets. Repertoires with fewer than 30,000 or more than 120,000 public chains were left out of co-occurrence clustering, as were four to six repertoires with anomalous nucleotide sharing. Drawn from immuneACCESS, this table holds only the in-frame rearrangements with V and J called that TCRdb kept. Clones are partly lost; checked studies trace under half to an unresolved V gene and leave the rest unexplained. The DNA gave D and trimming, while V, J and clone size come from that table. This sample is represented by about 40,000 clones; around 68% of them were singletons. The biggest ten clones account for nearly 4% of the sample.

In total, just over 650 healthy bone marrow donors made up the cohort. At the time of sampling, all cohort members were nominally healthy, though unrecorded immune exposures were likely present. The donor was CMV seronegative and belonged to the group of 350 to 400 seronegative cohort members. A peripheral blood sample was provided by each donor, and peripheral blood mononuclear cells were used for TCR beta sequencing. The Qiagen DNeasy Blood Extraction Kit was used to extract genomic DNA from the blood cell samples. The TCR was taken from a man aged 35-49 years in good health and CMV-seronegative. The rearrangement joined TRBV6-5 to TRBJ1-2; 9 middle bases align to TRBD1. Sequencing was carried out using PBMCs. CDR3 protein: CASSYQDRGYGYTF. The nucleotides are TGTGCCAGCAGTTACCAGGACAGGGGCTATGGCTACACCTTC.